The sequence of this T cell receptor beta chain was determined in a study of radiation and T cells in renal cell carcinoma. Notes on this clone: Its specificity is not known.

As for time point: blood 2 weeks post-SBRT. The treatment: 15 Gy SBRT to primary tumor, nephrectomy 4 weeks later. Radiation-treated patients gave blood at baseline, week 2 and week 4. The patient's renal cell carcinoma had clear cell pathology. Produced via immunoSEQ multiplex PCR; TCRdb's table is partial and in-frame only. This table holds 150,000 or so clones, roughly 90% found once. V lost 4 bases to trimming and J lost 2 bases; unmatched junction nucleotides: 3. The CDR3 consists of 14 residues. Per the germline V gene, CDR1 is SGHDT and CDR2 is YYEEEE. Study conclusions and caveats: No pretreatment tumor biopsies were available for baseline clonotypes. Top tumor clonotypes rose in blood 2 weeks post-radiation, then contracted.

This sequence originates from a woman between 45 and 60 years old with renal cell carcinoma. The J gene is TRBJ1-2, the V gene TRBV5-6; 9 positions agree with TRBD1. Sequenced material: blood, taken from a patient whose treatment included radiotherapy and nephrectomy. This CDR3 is CASSPGTGNYGYTF. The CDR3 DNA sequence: TGTGCCAGCAGCCCAGGGACAGGGAACTATGGCTACACCTTC.